The 28 T cell receptor beta chains below were found in one sample sequenced in a study of post-analysis software for immune sequencing data. Study outcomes and limitations: Patients carried roughly five TRBV segments more frequently than controls did, and TRBV5-6, TRBV5-1 and TRBV20-1 were among them.

TCR beta cDNA libraries had unique molecular identifiers. TCRdb redid the calling of the PCR reads with MiXCR, one entry per CDR3 protein. The sample lists about 770,000 distinct CDR3 sequences, roughly 46% occurring once. What these receptors recognize is not known. The sample was blood. The receptors were gathered from a girl aged 10 to 17 with multiple sclerosis.

The chain recombines TRBV28 with TRBJ1-3; weak D call: TRBD1 (5 bases). This CDR3 comprises 14 residues. Trimming shortened V by 2 bases and J by 2 bases, and 7 bases separated the two germline ends. Germline V gives CDR1 MDHEN, CDR2 SYDVKM. CDR3 residues: CASSLPGAGNTIYF. For the CDR3, the DNA is TGTGCCAGCAGTTTACCGGGGGCTGGAAACACCATATATTTT.

For this clonotype: One end of the junction varies from germline; a read error may be responsible. The CDR3 sequence is CAIRQDRGMNTGAFF. CDR3 bases: TGTGCCATCAGGCAGGACAGGGGTATGAACACTGGAGCTTTCTTT. The chain joins TRBV10-3 to TRBJ1-1; 9 bases fit TRBD1. This CDR3 region has 15 residues. The V gene's germline CDR1 is ENHRY and CDR2 SYGVKD.

The rearrangement uses TRBV10-3 and TRBJ2-7, with 9 bases lining up with TRBD1. The CDR3 has 13 residues. V gave up 10 bases and J gave up 4 bases; unmatched junction bases: 8. From germline, CDR1 is ENHRY and CDR2 SYGVKD. The CDR3 is CATVEGQGYEQYF. The DNA for the CDR3 is TGTGCCACGGTGGAGGGACAGGGTTACGAGCAGTACTTC.

The chain is built from TRBV7-2 and TRBJ2-5, with 10 bases lining up with TRBD1. With the DNA end fitting TRBJ2-7 better, the J assignment may be wrong. Germline CDR1 SGHTA, CDR2 FQGNSA. This CDR3 is 14 amino acids long. CDR3 nucleotide sequence: TGTGCCAGCAGCTTCGGACAGGGGGGGTACGAGCAGTACTTC. This encodes CASSFGQGGYEQYF.

This clonotype was detected once. The J gene is TRBJ1-3, the V gene TRBV7-2; tentative D call: TRBD1 (6 bases). The ends were cut back, 3 bases at V and 2 bases at J, with 8 bases in the middle. Germline loops: CDR1 SGHTA, CDR2 FQGNSA. This CDR3 is built from 14 residues. This CDR3 is CASSFGTTGNTIYF. The CDR3 coding sequence is TGTGCCAGCAGCTTTGGGACAACTGGAAACACCATATATTTT.

V is TRBV6-5 and J is TRBJ2-7; tentatively, D is TRBD1 (6 bases). Trimming removed 6 bases at V and 12 bases at J, with 18 bases between. This CDR3 has 12 amino acids. The V gene's germline CDR1 is MNHEY and CDR2 SVGAGI. The DNA for the CDR3 is TGTGCCAGCAGCCCGGGACACCACAGAATGTACTTC. This translates into CASSPGHHRMYF.

The chain uses TRBV18 and TRBJ2-7; TRBD2 matches 12 bases. The V and J ends lost 1 base and 2 bases, in that order; junction bases with no gene match: 3. The CDR3 length is 16 residues. Germline CDR1 and CDR2: KGHSH and LQKENI. CDR3: CASSPLGLAGPYEQYF. The CDR3 region has the DNA TGTGCCAGCTCACCACTAGGACTAGCGGGACCCTACGAGCAGTACTTC.

V is TRBV7-6 and J is TRBJ2-7; 9 positions agree with TRBD2. Unmatched junction bases numbered 3, after V lost 0 bases and J lost 0 bases. This CDR3 comprises 16 residues. From germline, CDR1 is SGHVS and CDR2 FNYEAQ. The CDR3 spells CASSLAAGGGSYEQYF. The CDR3 nucleotides read TGTGCCAGCAGCTTAGCGGCGGGAGGGGGCTCCTACGAGCAGTACTTC.

The chain links TRBV20-1 to TRBJ1-2; possibly TRBD1 for D (6 bases). The CDR3 extends over 14 amino acids. Germline CDR1 DFQATT, CDR2 SNEGSKA (reference sequence). V was shortened by 2 bases and J by 2 bases, with 12 bases between the two germline ends. The CDR3 sequence: CSARSPGANYGYTF. The DNA of the CDR3 is TGCAGTGCTAGAAGTCCGGGGGCCAACTATGGCTACACCTTC.

The genes are TRBV29-1 and TRBJ1-2; D ambiguous. The germline gives CDR1 SQVTM, CDR2 ANQGSEA. Deletions cut 3 bases from V and 4 bases from J, with 12 bases between. This CDR3 has 13 amino acids. CDR3 residues: CSVEGGDFYGYTF. CDR3 nucleotides: TGCAGCGTTGAGGGTGGTGATTTCTATGGCTACACCTTC.

The chain uses TRBV20-1 and TRBJ2-1; TRBD1 matches at 7 bases. The CDR3 contains 15 residues. Germline V gene lookup returns CDR1 DFQATT and CDR2 SNEGSKA (reference sequence). The ends lost 0 bases at V and 7 bases at J; junction bases unmatched: 9. The CDR3 spells CSARDFRTGNNEQFF. The CDR3 DNA follows: TGCAGTGCTAGAGATTTTCGGACAGGAAATAATGAGCAGTTCTTC.

Only a few counts were recorded for this clonotype. The chain combines TRBV15 with TRBJ2-3, with no clear D. Germline loops: CDR1 LNHNV, CDR2 YYDKDF (reference sequence). The CDR3 totals 15 residues. With 0 bases removed from V and 0 bases from J, the gap between germline ends came to 7 bases. The chain's CDR3 is CATSRDGTSTDTQYF. DNA for the CDR3: TGTGCCACCAGCAGAGATGGCACAAGCACAGATACGCAGTATTTT.

The chain combines TRBV7-9 with TRBJ2-7; D might be TRBD1 (5 bases). The V gene lost 7 bases and the J gene lost 0 bases, with 10 bases spanning the gap. The V gene's germline CDR1 is SEHNR and CDR2 FQNEAQ (reference sequence). CDR3 length: 13 residues. In DNA, the CDR3 is TGTGCCAGCACCGCCGACAGCTCCTACGAGCAGTACTTC. Translation gives CASTADSSYEQYF. The whole variable domain, filled in from reference TRBV7-9 and TRBJ2-7, reads DTGVSQNPRHKITKRGQNVTFRCDPISEHNRLYWYRQTLGQGPEFLTYFQNEAQLEKSRLLSDRFSAERPKGSFSTLEIQRTEQGDSAMYLCASTADSSYEQYFGPGTRLTVT.

This clonotype was detected only a few times. J is TRBJ2-1 and V is TRBV6-5, with 10 bases fitting TRBD1. In germline, CDR1 is MNHEY, CDR2 SVGAGI. With 6 bases clipped from V and 8 bases from J, the junction kept 7 bases outside the gene matches. The CDR3 totals 14 residues. In nucleotides, the CDR3 is TGTGCCAGCAGGGCTCGCGGGACAGGGGATGAGCAGTTCTTC. This codes for CASRARGTGDEQFF.

In its sample, this clonotype was seen a few times. The chain is built from TRBV4-3 and TRBJ2-5, with 7 positions matching TRBD1. Losses at the gene ends were 2 bases for V and 2 bases for J; bases not matched to a gene: 5. CDR1 LGHNA and CDR2 YSLEER come from the germline V gene. This CDR3 is built from 15 residues. The CDR3 nucleotides read TGCGCCAGCAGCCAAACTGGGACAGCTCAAGAGACCCAGTACTTC. Its protein is CASSQTGTAQETQYF.

The chain combines TRBV7-9 with TRBJ1-4; D call uncertain. Trimming left V 5 bases short and J 0 bases short, with 7 bases between. Germline loops: CDR1 SEHNR, CDR2 FQNEAQ (reference sequence). This CDR3 spans 14 amino acids. As DNA, the CDR3 is TGTGCCAGCAGCGCCGTTACAACTAATGAAAAACTGTTTTTT. Its protein product is CASSAVTTNEKLFF.

The genes are TRBV12-3 or TRBV12-4 and TRBJ1-2; D gene uncertain. The CDR3 sequence is 12 residues long. V gave up 4 bases and J gave up 5 bases, with 8 bases separating them. The CDR3 here is CASSSMGYGYTF. The CDR3 nucleotides are TGTGCCAGCAGTTCCATGGGGTATGGCTACACCTTC.

This clonotype appeared a few times. V gene TRBV10-3 combines with J gene TRBJ2-7; 7 bases agree with TRBD2. V shed 10 bases, J shed 0 bases, and the junction held 9 bases outside the gene matches. Germline V CDR1 and CDR2: ENHRY, SYGVKD. The CDR3 consists of 14 residues. In DNA form, the CDR3 reads TGTGCCACCCTGGGGGGGACTACCTCCTACGAGCAGTACTTC. Its protein product is CATLGGTTSYEQYF.

V is TRBV18 and J is TRBJ2-4; possible D gene TRBD1, 6 bases. The J call is in doubt because the DNA end fits TRBJ2-7 better. In germline, CDR1 is KGHSH, CDR2 LQKENI. The CDR3 has 14 residues. The CDR3 nucleotides read TGTGCCAGCTCCAGAGGGGACAACAACTACGAGCAGTACTTC. Residues: CASSRGDNNYEQYF.

The V and J genes are TRBV6-6 and TRBJ2-7; no clear D. Germline lookup yields CDR1 MNHNY and CDR2 SVGAGI (reference sequence). This CDR3 has 13 amino acids. Trimming removed 7 bases at V and 1 base at J, with 11 bases between. The CDR3 coding sequence is TGTGCCAGCACCCAAACAGCTTCCTACGAGCAGTACTTC. Translating gives CASTQTASYEQYF.

The chain couples TRBV10-3 to TRBJ2-3, with D perhaps TRBD1 or TRBD2 (5 bases each). Looked up from germline, CDR1 is ENHRY and CDR2 is SYGVKD. The V end lost 8 bases, the J end lost 5 bases, and 17 bases lay between the germline ends. The CDR3 consists of 14 residues. This CDR3 reads CAIRWDRGIDTQYF. For the CDR3, the DNA is TGTGCCATCCGCTGGGACCGAGGCATAGATACGCAGTATTTT.

This clonotype was seen more than once but under ten times. This chain uses TRBV20-1 with TRBJ2-3; 11 bases are a match to TRBD2. The CDR3 is 15 amino acids. V was pared by 0 bases and J by 6 bases, with 5 bases of the junction left unmatched. Germline V lookup: CDR1 DFQATT, CDR2 SNEGSKA (reference sequence). The CDR3 DNA sequence: TGCAGTGCTAGAGATAGGGGACTAGCGGTGGATACGCAGTATTTT. This sequence encodes CSARDRGLAVDTQYF.

This rearrangement joins TRBV5-6 to TRBJ2-7; the D gene is possibly TRBD2 (5 bases). The CDR3 is made up of 15 amino acids. Trimming stripped 1 base from V and 7 bases from J, with 18 bases between. CDR1 is SGHDT, CDR2 YYEEEE, per germline. CDR3 sequence reads: CASSLSLGGLEEQYF. DNA of the CDR3: TGTGCCAGCAGCTTGAGTCTGGGCGGACTTGAGGAGCAGTACTTC.

The V call is TRBV10-3, the J call TRBJ2-5; TRBD2 matches 7 bases. This CDR3 is built from 14 residues. The germline gives CDR1 ENHRY, CDR2 SYGVKD. Trimming removed 0 bases from V and 5 bases from J; junction bases left unmatched: 3. The CDR3 DNA reads as TGTGCCATCAGTGAGTCGGGAGGGATGGAGACCCAGTACTTC. Translated: CAISESGGMETQYF.

CDR3 protein: CAMLTEGRQETQYF. The CDR3 DNA reads TGTGCCATGCTAACGGAGGGCCGGCAAGAGACCCAGTACTTC. The chain links TRBV7-4 to TRBJ2-5, with a weak D call TRBD2 (6 bases). Germline V CDR1 and CDR2: SGHVT, SQSDAQ. CDR3 length equals 14 residues. V dropped 10 bases and J dropped 2 bases, with 17 bases sitting between them.

There are a few counts of this clonotype. The gene calls are TRBV7-2 and TRBJ2-7, with D unclear. The CDR3 loop spans 14 amino acids. From germline, CDR1 is SGHTA and CDR2 FQGNSA. V shed 4 bases and J shed 2 bases, with 12 bases lying between them. Here the CDR3 reads CASSSDKLTYEQYF. The CDR3 DNA follows: TGTGCCAGCAGCTCCGACAAATTAACCTACGAGCAGTACTTC. Combining the CDR3 with reference TRBV7-2 and TRBJ2-7 gives the whole variable domain GAGVSQSPSNKVTEKGKDVELRCDPISGHTALYWYRQSLGQGLEFLIYFQGNSAPDKSGLPSDRFSAERTGGSVSTLTIQRTQQEDSAVYLCASSSDKLTYEQYFGPGTRLTVT.

This chain uses TRBV5-1 with TRBJ1-4; D is uncertain. The length of the CDR3 is 15 residues. The V end lost 0 bases, the J end lost 8 bases, and 14 bases lay between the germline ends. Germline lookup yields CDR1 SGHRS and CDR2 YFSETQ. CDR3 region: CASSLGEGIYEKLFF. CDR3 nucleotides: TGCGCCAGCAGCTTGGGCGAGGGAATCTACGAAAAACTGTTTTTT.

The rearrangement uses TRBV15 and TRBJ2-1, with D possibly matching TRBD2 (6 bases). Per the germline V gene, CDR1 is LNHNV and CDR2 is YYDKDF (reference sequence). Trimming stripped 3 bases from V and 2 bases from J, with 14 bases between. There are 16 residues in the CDR3. The CDR3 spells CATSSDREPPYNEQFF. In DNA form, the CDR3 reads TGTGCCACCAGCAGCGACCGGGAGCCTCCCTACAATGAGCAGTTCTTC.